One sample yielded the 22 T cell receptor beta chains listed below, sequenced in a study of T cells in localized non-small cell lung cancer. TCRdb's copy holds only in-frame clones and misses some; the assay was immunoSEQ multiplex PCR. The sample carries 130,000 or so clones, 80% to 90% recorded once. Sequenced material: peripheral blood, taken before any cancer treatment. The receptors originated from a female donor over 55 with stage I lung adenocarcinoma.

V and J are TRBV30 and TRBJ1-1; tentatively, D is TRBD1 (5 bases). There are 15 residues in the CDR3. CDR1 GTSNPN and CDR2 SVGIG come from the germline V gene (reference sequence). Between the trimmed V and J ends, which lost 3 bases and 0 bases, there was a span of 14 bases. Here the CDR3 DNA reads TGTGCCTGGAGCCGACGGGACCTATTGAACACTGAAGCTTTCTTT. Amino acid sequence: CAWSRRDLLNTEAFF.

The chain is built from TRBV5-4 and TRBJ2-2, with D unclear. Trimming pared 2 bases from V and 5 bases from J, leaving 4 bases between. This CDR3 comprises 12 residues. Germline V gives CDR1 SGHNT, CDR2 YYREEE (reference sequence). In DNA, the CDR3 is TGTGCCAGCAGCTTTGGGACCGGGGAGCTGTTTTTT. This encodes CASSFGTGELFF.

The chain combines TRBV28 with TRBJ2-1; maybe TRBD1 (6 bases). Looked up from germline, CDR1 is MDHEN and CDR2 is SYDVKM. The CDR3 is made up of 15 amino acids. Deletions cut 7 bases from V and 3 bases from J, with 16 bases between. CDR3 coding DNA: TGTGCCAGCACACAGGGTAAACGGGTCTACAATGAGCAGTTCTTC. Translating gives CASTQGKRVYNEQFF.

This rearrangement joins TRBV4-1 to TRBJ2-2, with 12 bases lining up with TRBD2. From germline, CDR1 is MGHRA and CDR2 YSYEKL. J gave up 7 bases and V 3 bases, and 6 bases lay outside the gene matches. The CDR3 covers 16 residues. The CDR3 region has the DNA TGCGCCAGCAGCCAGAGGACTAGCGGGATAAGCGGGGAGCTGTTTTTT. Its protein product is CASSQRTSGISGELFF.

The V call is TRBV10-2, the J call TRBJ1-5; weak D call: TRBD1 (6 bases). The CDR3 length is 16 residues. Trimming left V 2 bases short and J 1 base short, with 12 bases between. Germline loops: CDR1 WSHSY, CDR2 SAAADI. CDR3 coding DNA: TGCGCCAGCAGTGAGGGACAGCTGGGGAGCAATCAGCCCCAGCATTTT. Protein: CASSEGQLGSNQPQHF.

This rearrangement joins TRBV6-1 to TRBJ2-6; 9 bases align to TRBD1. This CDR3 spans 13 amino acids. CDR1 and CDR2 (germline): MNHNS, SASEGT. V lost 4 bases to trimming and J lost 15 bases; unmatched junction nucleotides: 7. The CDR3 sequence: CASSGSTGGDLTF. The CDR3 DNA follows: TGTGCCAGCAGTGGGTCGACAGGGGGGGACCTGACTTTC.

The chain is built from TRBV4-2 and TRBJ2-7; 9 bases agree with TRBD2. Germline CDR1 and CDR2: LGHNA and YNFKEQ. The CDR3 runs to 16 residues. Losses at the gene ends were 0 bases for V and 3 bases for J; bases not matched to a gene: 6. The CDR3 DNA sequence: TGTGCCAGCAGCCAAGAGTCTAGCGGGACAAACTACGAGCAGTACTTC. Encoded protein: CASSQESSGTNYEQYF.

The count of this clone is one. This chain connects TRBV5-5 to TRBJ2-3, with 11 positions matching TRBD2. The V gene's germline CDR1 is SGHKS and CDR2 YYEKEE (reference sequence). The junction had 10 bases not matched to a gene; V was cut back by 4 bases and J by 6 bases. The CDR3 sequence is 16 residues long. CDR3 region: CASSLIAGGPPDTQYF. CDR3 DNA sequence: TGTGCCAGCAGCCTCATAGCGGGAGGGCCCCCGGATACGCAGTATTTT.

CDR3 in amino acids: CASNQYPRASGSRGNEQFF. The CDR3 DNA reads as TGTGCCAGCAACCAATATCCCAGGGCTAGCGGGAGCAGGGGCAATGAGCAGTTCTTC. This rearrangement joins TRBV11-2 to TRBJ2-1; 10 positions agree with TRBD2. Germline values: CDR1 SGHAT, CDR2 FQNNGV. The CDR3 length is 19 residues. V lost 7 bases to trimming and J lost 6 bases; unmatched junction nucleotides: 21.

This clone was observed a single time. The V gene is TRBV19, the J gene TRBJ1-2; TRBD1 might be the D (5 bases). The CDR3 covers 14 residues. CDR1 and CDR2 (germline): LNHDA, SQIVND (reference sequence). The germline V and J ends were trimmed by 7 bases and 3 bases, with 15 bases remaining between them. The CDR3 sequence: CASKRGRDYYGYTF. CDR3 coding DNA: TGTGCCAGTAAAAGGGGCAGGGACTACTATGGCTACACCTTC.

Only a few counts were recorded for this clone. In DNA, the CDR3 is TGTGCCAGCAGCTTACGAACGGGAGCAAACAATGAGCAGTTCTTC. Its translation: CASSLRTGANNEQFF. V usage is TRBV11-2 and J usage is TRBJ2-1; D might be TRBD2 (6 bases). CDR3 length: 15 amino acids. The V end was cut by 2 bases, the J end by 5 bases, with 13 bases between. Looked up from germline, CDR1 is SGHAT and CDR2 is FQNNGV.

A single count supports this clone. V and J are TRBV9 and TRBJ2-3; perhaps D is TRBD1 or TRBD2 (5 bases each). Trimming removed 4 bases at V and 6 bases at J, with 15 bases between. There are 14 residues in the CDR3. The V gene's germline CDR1 is SGDLS and CDR2 YYNGEE. The CDR3 DNA is TGTGCCAGCAGCCGGGACCCGGTGCGGGATACGCAGTATTTT. Its translation is CASSRDPVRDTQYF.

The chain is built from TRBV7-9 and TRBJ2-1; possibly TRBD1 for D (5 bases). Trimming removed 5 bases at V and 2 bases at J, with 13 bases between. This CDR3 has 15 residues. Germline V CDR1 and CDR2: SEHNR, FQNEAQ (reference sequence). In DNA, the CDR3 is TGTGCCAGCAGCCCCAGGGTTATCGCCTACAATGAGCAGTTCTTC. It translates to CASSPRVIAYNEQFF.

The V gene is TRBV7-3, the J gene TRBJ1-1; 10 bases are a match to TRBD1. This CDR3 is 15 amino acids long. Germline CDR1 and CDR2: SGHTA and FQGTGA. The trim removed 5 bases at V and 5 bases at J, leaving 8 bases unmatched. The CDR3 nucleotides read TGTGCCAGCAGCCTCCGACAGGGGGCGGGGACTGAAGCTTTCTTT. Amino acid sequence: CASSLRQGAGTEAFF.

V usage is TRBV13 and J usage is TRBJ2-3; no clear D. Germline CDR1 PRHDT, CDR2 FYEKMQ (reference sequence). V shed 5 bases and J shed 2 bases, with 11 bases lying between them. There are 14 residues in the CDR3. The CDR3 here is CASSATPNTDTQYF. CDR3 coding DNA: TGTGCCAGCAGCGCTACCCCCAACACAGATACGCAGTATTTT.

The J gene is TRBJ2-5, the V gene TRBV10-2, with 8 nucleotides matching TRBD2. This CDR3 is 14 amino acids long. Germline CDR1 reads WSHSY; CDR2 reads SAAADI. The V gene end was trimmed by 6 bases and the J gene end by 1 base; junction bases not matched to a gene: 4. CDR3 sequence reads: CASSPLAAQETQYF. In nucleotides, the CDR3 is TGCGCCAGCAGCCCACTAGCGGCCCAAGAGACCCAGTACTTC.

This chain uses TRBV28 with TRBJ1-5; D is possibly TRBD1 (6 bases). Germline V gene data show CDR1 as MDHEN and CDR2 as SYDVKM. CDR3 length: 13 residues. V gave up 6 bases and J gave up 7 bases, with 13 bases separating them. The DNA of the CDR3 is TGTGCCAGCAGCCCGGGGGGCGTCCAGCCCCAGCATTTT. Protein sequence: CASSPGGVQPQHF. Supplemented by reference TRBV28 and TRBJ1-5, the full variable domain reads DVKVTQSSRYLVKRTGEKVFLECVQDMDHENMFWYRQDPGLGLRLIYFSYDVKMKEKGDIPEGYSVSREKKERFSLILESASTNQTSMYLCASSPGGVQPQHFGDGTRLSIL.

The V and J genes are TRBV5-1 and TRBJ2-7; 9 nucleotides agree with TRBD1. Germline V CDR1 and CDR2: SGHRS, YFSETQ. J lost 5 bases, V lost 2 bases, and 8 bases had no gene match. This CDR3 is built from 15 residues. The CDR3 here is CASSFSGTGSNEQYF. The CDR3 DNA is TGCGCCAGCAGCTTCTCCGGGACAGGGTCAAACGAGCAGTACTTC.

This clone was seen just once. The chain recombines TRBV28 with TRBJ1-2; perhaps TRBD1 as D (5 bases). CDR3 size: 15 residues. The V and J ends lost 5 bases and 2 bases respectively, with 15 bases between them. Germline CDR1 reads MDHEN; CDR2 reads SYDVKM. The CDR3 DNA sequence: TGTGCCAGCAGTCCATCCCTTGGGGGGAACTATGGCTACACCTTC. Residues: CASSPSLGGNYGYTF.

The CDR3 DNA reads TGTGCCAGCAGCCGCAAAGTTGGGGCTACGAACACTGAAGCTTTCTTT. This codes for CASSRKVGATNTEAFF. V and J are TRBV7-2 and TRBJ1-1; maybe TRBD1 (5 bases). The CDR3 sequence is 16 residues long. V lost 5 bases, J lost 1 base, and 17 bases lay in between. Germline assignment: CDR1 SGHTA and CDR2 FQGNSA.

The V gene is TRBV6-1, the J gene TRBJ2-3; TRBD1 agrees at 10 bases. CDR1 is MNHNS and CDR2 is SASEGT in the germline V gene. This CDR3 has 15 amino acids. With 6 bases clipped from V and 5 bases from J, the junction kept 8 bases outside the gene matches. CDR3 DNA: TGTGCCAGCAGGGGTCGACAGGGGGCGGGAGATACGCAGTATTTT. This translates into CASRGRQGAGDTQYF.

This clone has only a few counts. The V gene is TRBV30, the J gene TRBJ2-1; perhaps TRBD2 as D (5 bases). Germline V gene lookup returns CDR1 GTSNPN and CDR2 SVGIG (reference sequence). The CDR3 contains 19 residues. The V gene lost 1 base and the J gene lost 4 bases, with 26 bases spanning the gap. CDR3 sequence: CAWSDLTQKMRVGYNEQFF. The CDR3 nucleotides are TGTGCCTGGAGTGACCTCACACAAAAAATGCGGGTTGGGTACAATGAGCAGTTCTTC.